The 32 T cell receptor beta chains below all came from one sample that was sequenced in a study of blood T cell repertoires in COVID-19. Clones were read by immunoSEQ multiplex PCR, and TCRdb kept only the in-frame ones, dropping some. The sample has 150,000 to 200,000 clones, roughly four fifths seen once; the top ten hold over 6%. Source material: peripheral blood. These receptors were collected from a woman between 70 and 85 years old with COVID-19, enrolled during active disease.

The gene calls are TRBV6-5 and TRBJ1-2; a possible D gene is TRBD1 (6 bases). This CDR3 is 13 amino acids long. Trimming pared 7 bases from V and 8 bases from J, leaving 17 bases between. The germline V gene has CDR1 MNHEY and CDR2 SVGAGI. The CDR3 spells CASTDLIRGGYTF. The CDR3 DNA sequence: TGTGCCAGCACCGACCTTATCAGGGGAGGCTACACCTTC.

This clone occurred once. DNA for the CDR3: TGTGCCTGGAGACTAGCGGGAGGGGGTTACGAGCAGTACTTC. Translating it yields CAWRLAGGGYEQYF. V gene TRBV30 combines with J gene TRBJ2-7, with 13 bases that match TRBD2. The CDR3 loop spans 14 amino acids. The ends lost 3 bases at V and 4 bases at J; junction bases unmatched: 3. Germline loops: CDR1 GTSNPN, CDR2 SVGIG (reference sequence).

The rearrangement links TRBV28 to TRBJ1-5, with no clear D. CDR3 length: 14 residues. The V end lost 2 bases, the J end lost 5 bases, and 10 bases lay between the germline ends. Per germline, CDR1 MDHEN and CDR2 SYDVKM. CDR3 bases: TGTGCCAGCAGTTTAATAGTTTCTTATCAGCCCCAGCATTTT. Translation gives CASSLIVSYQPQHF.

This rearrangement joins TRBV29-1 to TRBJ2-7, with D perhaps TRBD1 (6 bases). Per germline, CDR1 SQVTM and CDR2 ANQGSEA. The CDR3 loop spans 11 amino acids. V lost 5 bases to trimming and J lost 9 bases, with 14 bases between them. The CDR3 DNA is TGCAGCGTTACCTCAGGGGAGTGGCAGTACTTC. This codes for CSVTSGEWQYF.

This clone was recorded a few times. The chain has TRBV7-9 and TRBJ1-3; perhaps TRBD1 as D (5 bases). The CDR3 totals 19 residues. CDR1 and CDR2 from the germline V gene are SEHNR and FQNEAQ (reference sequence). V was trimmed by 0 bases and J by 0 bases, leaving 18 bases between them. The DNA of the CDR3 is TGTGCCAGCAGCTTAGCGATGGGTAACAGGAAGGACTCTGGAAACACCATATATTTT. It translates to CASSLAMGNRKDSGNTIYF.

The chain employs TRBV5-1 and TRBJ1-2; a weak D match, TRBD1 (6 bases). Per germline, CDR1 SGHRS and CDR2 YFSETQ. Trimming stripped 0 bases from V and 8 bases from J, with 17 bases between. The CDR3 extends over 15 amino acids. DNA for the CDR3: TGCGCCAGCAGCTTGGGGCCAGGGGAGCTGAACGGCTACACCTTC. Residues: CASSLGPGELNGYTF. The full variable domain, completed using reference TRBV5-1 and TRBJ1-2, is KAGVTQTPRYLIKTRGQQVTLSCSPISGHRSVSWYQQTPGQGLQFLFEYFSETQRNKGNFPGRFSGRQFSNSRSEMNVSTLELGDSALYLCASSLGPGELNGYTFGSGTRLTVV.

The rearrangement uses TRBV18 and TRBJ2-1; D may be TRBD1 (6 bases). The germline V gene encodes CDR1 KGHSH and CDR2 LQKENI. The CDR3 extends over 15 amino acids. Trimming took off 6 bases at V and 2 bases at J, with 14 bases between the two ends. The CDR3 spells CASSKRDTTYNEQFF. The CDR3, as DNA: TGTGCCAGCTCCAAGAGGGACACTACCTACAATGAGCAGTTCTTC.

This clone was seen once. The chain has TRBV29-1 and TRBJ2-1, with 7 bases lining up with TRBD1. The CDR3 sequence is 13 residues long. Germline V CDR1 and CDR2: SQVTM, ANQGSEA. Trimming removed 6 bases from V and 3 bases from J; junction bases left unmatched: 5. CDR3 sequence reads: CSVGRDSYNEQFF. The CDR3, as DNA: TGCAGCGTCGGCCGGGACAGCTACAATGAGCAGTTCTTC.

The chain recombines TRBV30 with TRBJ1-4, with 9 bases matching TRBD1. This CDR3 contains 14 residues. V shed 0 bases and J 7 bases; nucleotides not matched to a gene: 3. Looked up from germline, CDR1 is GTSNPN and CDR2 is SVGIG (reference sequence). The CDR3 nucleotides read TGTGCCTGGAGTGTAGGGACAGGGAGTGAAAAACTGTTTTTT. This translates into CAWSVGTGSEKLFF. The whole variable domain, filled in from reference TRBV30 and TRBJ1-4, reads SQTIHQWPATLVQPVGSPLSLECTVEGTSNPNLYWYRQAAGRGLQLLFYSVGIGQISSEVPQNLSASRPQDRQFILSSKKLLLSDSGFYLCAWSVGTGSEKLFFGSGTQLSVL.

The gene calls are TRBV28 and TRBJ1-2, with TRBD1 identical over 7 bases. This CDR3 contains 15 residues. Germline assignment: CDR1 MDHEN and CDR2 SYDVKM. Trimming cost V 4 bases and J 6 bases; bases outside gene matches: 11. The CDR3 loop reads CASSSASGQGDGYTF. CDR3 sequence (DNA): TGTGCCAGCAGTTCCGCCTCTGGGCAGGGGGATGGCTACACCTTC.

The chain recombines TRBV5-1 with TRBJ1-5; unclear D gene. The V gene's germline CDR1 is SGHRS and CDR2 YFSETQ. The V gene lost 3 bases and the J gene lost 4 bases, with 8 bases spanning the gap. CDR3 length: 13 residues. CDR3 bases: TGCGCCAGCAGCTCCGACTGGAATCAGCCCCAGCATTTT. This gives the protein CASSSDWNQPQHF.

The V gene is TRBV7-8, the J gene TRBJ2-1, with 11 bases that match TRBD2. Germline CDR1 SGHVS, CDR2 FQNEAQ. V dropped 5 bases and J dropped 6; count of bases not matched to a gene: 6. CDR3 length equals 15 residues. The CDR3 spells CASSPTSGSLNEQFF. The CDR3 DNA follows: TGTGCCAGCAGCCCAACTAGCGGGAGTCTCAATGAGCAGTTCTTC.

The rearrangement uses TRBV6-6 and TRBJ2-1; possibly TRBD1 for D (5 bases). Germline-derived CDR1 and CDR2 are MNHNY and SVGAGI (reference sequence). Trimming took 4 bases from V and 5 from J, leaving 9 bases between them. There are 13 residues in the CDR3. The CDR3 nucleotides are TGTGCCAGCAGTTCCTCGGACAACAATGAGCAGTTCTTC. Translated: CASSSSDNNEQFF.

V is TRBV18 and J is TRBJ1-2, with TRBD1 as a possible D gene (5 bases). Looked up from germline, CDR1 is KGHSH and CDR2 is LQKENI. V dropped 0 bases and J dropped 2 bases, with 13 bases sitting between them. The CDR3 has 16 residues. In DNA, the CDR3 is TGTGCCAGCTCACCACCAGATGCAGGGCGGAACTATGGCTACACCTTC. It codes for CASSPPDAGRNYGYTF.

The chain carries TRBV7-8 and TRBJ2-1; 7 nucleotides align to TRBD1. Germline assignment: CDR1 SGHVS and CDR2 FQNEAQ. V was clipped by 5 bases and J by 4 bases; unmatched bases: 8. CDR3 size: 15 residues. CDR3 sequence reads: CASSLNLGQYNEQFF. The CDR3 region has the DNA TGTGCCAGCAGCCTAAACCTGGGACAGTACAATGAGCAGTTCTTC.

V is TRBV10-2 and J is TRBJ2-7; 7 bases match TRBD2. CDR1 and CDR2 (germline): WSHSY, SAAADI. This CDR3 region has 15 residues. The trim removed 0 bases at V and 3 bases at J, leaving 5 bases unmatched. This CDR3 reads CASSESGLVVYEQYF. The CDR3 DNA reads TGCGCCAGCAGTGAGTCTGGACTAGTAGTCTACGAGCAGTACTTC.

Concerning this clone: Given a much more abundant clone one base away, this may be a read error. CDR3 DNA: TGTGCCAGCAGCGGGGCGGGGGGGCCCTACGAGCAGTACTTC. Residues: CASSGAGGPYEQYF. The chain recombines TRBV7-9 with TRBJ2-7, with 9 bases matching TRBD2. The V gene end was trimmed by 5 bases and the J gene end by 2 bases; junction bases not matched to a gene: 4. The CDR3 has 14 residues. CDR1 and CDR2 (germline): SEHNR, FQNEAQ (reference sequence).

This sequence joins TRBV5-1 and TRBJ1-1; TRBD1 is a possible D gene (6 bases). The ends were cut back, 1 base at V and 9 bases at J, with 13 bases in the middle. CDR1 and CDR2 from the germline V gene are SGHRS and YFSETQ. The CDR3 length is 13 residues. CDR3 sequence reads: CASSLKDSLQAFF. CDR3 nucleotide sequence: TGCGCCAGCAGCTTGAAGGACAGTCTACAAGCTTTCTTT. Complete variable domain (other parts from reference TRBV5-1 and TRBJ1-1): KAGVTQTPRYLIKTRGQQVTLSCSPISGHRSVSWYQQTPGQGLQFLFEYFSETQRNKGNFPGRFSGRQFSNSRSEMNVSTLELGDSALYLCASSLKDSLQAFFGQGTRLTVV.

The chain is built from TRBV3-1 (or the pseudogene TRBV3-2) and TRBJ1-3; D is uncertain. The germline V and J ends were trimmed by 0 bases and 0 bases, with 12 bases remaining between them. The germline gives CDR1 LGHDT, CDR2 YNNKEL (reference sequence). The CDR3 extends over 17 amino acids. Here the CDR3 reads CASSQDGKRISGNTIYF. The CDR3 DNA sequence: TGTGCCAGCAGCCAAGATGGAAAGCGGATCTCTGGAAACACCATATATTTT.

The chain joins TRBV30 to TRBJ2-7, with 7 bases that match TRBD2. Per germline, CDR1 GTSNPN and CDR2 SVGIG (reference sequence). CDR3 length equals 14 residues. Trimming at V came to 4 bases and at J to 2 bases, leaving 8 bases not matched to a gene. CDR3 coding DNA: TGTGCCTGGATACGTTTTGGGGGGGCCTACGAGCAGTACTTC. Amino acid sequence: CAWIRFGGAYEQYF.

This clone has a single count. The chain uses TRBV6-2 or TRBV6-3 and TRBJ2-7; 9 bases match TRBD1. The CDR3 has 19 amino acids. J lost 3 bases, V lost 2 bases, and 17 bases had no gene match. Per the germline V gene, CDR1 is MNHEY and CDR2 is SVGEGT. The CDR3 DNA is TGTGCCAGCAGTTACCGACAGGTCATGGGGACAGGGACCCGCTACGAGCAGTACTTC. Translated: CASSYRQVMGTGTRYEQYF.

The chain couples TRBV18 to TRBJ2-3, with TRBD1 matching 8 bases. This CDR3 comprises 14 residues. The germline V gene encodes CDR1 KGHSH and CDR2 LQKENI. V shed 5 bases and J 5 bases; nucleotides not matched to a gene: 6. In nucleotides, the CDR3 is TGTGCCAGCTCAACTACAGGGGGACAAGATACGCAGTATTTT. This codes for CASSTTGGQDTQYF.

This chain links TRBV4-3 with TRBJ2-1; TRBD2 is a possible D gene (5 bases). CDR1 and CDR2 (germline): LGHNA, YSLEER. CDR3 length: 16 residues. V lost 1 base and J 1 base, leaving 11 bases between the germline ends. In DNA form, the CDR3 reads TGCGCCAGCAGCCAAGGACCGGACTTTTCCTACAATGAGCAGTTCTTC. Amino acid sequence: CASSQGPDFSYNEQFF.

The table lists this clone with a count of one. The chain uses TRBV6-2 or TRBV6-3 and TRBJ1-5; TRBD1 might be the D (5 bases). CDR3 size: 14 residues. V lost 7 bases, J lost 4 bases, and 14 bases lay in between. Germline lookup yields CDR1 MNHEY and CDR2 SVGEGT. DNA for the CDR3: TGTGCCAGCATCCCTTTTGGGGGGAATCAGCCCCAGCATTTT. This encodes CASIPFGGNQPQHF.

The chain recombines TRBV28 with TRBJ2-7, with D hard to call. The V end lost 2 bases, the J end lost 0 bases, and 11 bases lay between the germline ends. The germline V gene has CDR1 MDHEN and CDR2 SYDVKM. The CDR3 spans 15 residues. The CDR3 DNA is TGTGCCAGCAGTTTAAACCCGGGTTACTCCTACGAGCAGTACTTC. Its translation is CASSLNPGYSYEQYF.

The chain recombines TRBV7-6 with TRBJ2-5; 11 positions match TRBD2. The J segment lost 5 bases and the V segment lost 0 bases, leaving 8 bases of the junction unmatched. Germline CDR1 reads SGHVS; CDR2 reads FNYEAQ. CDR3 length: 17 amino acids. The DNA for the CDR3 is TGTGCCAGCAGCTTAGCGCTTACATCTAGCGGGAGGGAGACCCAGTACTTC. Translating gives CASSLALTSSGRETQYF.

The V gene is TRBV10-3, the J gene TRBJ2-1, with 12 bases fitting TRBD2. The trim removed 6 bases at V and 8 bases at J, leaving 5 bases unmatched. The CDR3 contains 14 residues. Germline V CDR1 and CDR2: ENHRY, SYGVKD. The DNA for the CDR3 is TGTGCCATCAGGACTAGCGGGAGTAAGGATGAGCAGTTCTTC. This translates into CAIRTSGSKDEQFF.

For the CDR3, the DNA is TGTGCCAGCAGCTCCACAGGGTTCTATGGCTACACCTTC. It specifies CASSSTGFYGYTF. The chain uses TRBV7-9 and TRBJ1-2; TRBD1 is a possible D gene (6 bases). CDR3 length: 13 residues. V gave up 4 bases and J gave up 4 bases, with 10 bases separating them. CDR1 is SEHNR and CDR2 is FQNEAQ in the germline V gene (reference sequence).

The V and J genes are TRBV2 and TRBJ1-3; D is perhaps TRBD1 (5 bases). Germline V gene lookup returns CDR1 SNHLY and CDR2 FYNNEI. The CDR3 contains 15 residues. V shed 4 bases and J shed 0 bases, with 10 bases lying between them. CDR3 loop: CASSAQALSGNTIYF. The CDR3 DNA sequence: TGTGCCAGCAGTGCACAGGCGCTCTCTGGAAACACCATATATTTT.

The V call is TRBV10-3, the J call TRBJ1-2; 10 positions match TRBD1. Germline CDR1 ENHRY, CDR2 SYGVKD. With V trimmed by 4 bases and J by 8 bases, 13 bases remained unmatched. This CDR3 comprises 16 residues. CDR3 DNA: TGTGCCATCAGTGCCCCAGACCGGGACAGGGGTCGGGGCTACACCTTC. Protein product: CAISAPDRDRGRGYTF.

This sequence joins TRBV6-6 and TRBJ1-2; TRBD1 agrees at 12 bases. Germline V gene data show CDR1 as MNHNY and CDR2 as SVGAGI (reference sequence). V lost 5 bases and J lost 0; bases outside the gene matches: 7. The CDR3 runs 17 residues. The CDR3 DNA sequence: TGTGCCAGCAGTCCCTTGGGACAGGGGGCCTCTAACTATGGCTACACCTTC. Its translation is CASSPLGQGASNYGYTF.

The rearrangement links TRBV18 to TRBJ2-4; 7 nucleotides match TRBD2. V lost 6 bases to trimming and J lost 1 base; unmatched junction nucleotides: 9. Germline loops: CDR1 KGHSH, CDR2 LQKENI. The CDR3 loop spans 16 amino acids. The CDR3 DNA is TGTGCCAGCTCCCAGCGGGGAGGGATGGCCAAAAACATTCAGTACTTC. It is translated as CASSQRGGMAKNIQYF.